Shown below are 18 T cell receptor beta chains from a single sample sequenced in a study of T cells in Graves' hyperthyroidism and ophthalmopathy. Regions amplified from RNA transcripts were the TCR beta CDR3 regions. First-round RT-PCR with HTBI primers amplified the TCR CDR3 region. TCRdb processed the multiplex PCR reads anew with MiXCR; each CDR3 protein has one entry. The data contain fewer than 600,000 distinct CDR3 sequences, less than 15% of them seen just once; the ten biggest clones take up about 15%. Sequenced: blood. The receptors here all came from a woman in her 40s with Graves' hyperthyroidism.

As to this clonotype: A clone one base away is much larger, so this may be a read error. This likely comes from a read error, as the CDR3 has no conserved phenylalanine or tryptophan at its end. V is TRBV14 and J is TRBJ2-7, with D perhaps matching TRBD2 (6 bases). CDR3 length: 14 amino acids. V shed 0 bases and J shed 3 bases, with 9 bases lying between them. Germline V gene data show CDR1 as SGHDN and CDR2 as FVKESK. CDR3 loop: CASSQDGDFYEQYL. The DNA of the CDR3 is TGTGCCAGCAGCCAAGACGGGGACTTCTACGAGCAGTACTTA.

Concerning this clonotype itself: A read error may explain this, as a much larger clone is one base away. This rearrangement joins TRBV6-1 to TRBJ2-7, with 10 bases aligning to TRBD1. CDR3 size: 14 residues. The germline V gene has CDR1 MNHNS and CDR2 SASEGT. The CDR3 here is CASKRQGAPYGQYF. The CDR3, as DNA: TGTGCCAGCAAAAGACAGGGGGCTCCCTACGGGCAGTACTTC.

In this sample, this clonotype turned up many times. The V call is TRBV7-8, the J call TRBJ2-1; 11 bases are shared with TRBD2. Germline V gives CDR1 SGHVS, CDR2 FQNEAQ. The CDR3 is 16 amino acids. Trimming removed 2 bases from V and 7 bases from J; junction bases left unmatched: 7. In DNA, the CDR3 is TGTGCCAGCAGCTTAATGGTAACTAGCGGGAGTAATGAGCAGTTCTTC. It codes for CASSLMVTSGSNEQFF.

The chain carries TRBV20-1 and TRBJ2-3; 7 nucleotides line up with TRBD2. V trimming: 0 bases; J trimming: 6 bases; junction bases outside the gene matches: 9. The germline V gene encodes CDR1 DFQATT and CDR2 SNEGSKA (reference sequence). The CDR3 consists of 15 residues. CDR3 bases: TGCAGTGCTAGAGATCCGGCGGGAGAGTGGGATACGCAGTATTTT. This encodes CSARDPAGEWDTQYF.

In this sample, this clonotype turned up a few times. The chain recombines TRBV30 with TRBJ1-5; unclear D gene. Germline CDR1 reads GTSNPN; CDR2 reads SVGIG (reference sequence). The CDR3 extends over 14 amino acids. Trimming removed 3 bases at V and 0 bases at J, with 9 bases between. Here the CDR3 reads CAWRENYSNQPQHF. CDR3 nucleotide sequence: TGTGCCTGGAGAGAGAATTATAGCAATCAGCCCCAGCATTTT.

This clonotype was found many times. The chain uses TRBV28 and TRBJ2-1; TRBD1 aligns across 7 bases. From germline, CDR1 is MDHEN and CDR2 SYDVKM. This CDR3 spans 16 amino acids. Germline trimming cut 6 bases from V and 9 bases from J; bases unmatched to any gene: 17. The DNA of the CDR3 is TGTGCCAGCAGAACCCAGGGGGTTCAGGTGCCGAGTGAGCAGTTCTTC. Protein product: CASRTQGVQVPSEQFF.

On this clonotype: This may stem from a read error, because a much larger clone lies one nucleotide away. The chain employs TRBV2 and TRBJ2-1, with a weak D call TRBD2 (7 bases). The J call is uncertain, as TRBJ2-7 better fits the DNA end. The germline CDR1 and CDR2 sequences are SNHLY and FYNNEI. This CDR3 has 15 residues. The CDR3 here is CASSGGGPTYNEQYF. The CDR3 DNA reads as TGTGCCAGCAGTGGGGGGGGGCCAACCTACAATGAGCAGTACTTC.

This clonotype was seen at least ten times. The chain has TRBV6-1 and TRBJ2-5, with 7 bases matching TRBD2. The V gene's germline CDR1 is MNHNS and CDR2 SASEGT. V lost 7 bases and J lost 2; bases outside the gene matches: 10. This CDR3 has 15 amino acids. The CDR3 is CASTAGGGPQETQYF. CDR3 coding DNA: TGTGCCAGCACCGCCGGCGGGGGACCTCAAGAGACCCAGTACTTC.

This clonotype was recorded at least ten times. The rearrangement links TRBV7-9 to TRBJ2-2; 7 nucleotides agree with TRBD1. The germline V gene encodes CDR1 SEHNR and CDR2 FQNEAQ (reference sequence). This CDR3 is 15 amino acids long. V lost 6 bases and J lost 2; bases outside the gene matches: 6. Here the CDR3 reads CASSWGTANTGELFF. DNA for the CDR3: TGTGCCAGCAGTTGGGGGACAGCTAACACCGGGGAGCTGTTTTTT. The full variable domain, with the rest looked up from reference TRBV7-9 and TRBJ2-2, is DTGVSQNPRHKITKRGQNVTFRCDPISEHNRLYWYRQTLGQGPEFLTYFQNEAQLEKSRLLSDRFSAERPKGSFSTLEIQRTEQGDSAMYLCASSWGTANTGELFFGEGSRLTVL.

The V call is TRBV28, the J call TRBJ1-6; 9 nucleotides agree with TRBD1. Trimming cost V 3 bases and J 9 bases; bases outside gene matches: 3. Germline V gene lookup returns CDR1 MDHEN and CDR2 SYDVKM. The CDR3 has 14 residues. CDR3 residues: CASSLTGGASPLHF. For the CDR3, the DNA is TGTGCCAGCAGTTTGACAGGGGGTGCTTCACCCCTCCACTTT.

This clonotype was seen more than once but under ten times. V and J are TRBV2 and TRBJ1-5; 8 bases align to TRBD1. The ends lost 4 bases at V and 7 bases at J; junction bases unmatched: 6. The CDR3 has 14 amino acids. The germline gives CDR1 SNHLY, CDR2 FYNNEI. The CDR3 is CASSAQGGRQPQHF. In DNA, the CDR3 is TGTGCCAGCAGTGCACAGGGGGGGAGGCAGCCCCAGCATTTT.

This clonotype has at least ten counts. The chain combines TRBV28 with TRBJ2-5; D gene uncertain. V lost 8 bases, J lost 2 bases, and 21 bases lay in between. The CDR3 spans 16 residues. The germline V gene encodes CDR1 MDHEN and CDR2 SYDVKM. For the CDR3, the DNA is TGTGCCAGCCCCCCCGCCCAATCTGGGCTACAAGAGACCCAGTACTTC. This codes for CASPPAQSGLQETQYF. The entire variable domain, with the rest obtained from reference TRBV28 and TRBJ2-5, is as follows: DVKVTQSSRYLVKRTGEKVFLECVQDMDHENMFWYRQDPGLGLRLIYFSYDVKMKEKGDIPEGYSVSREKKERFSLILESASTNQTSMYLCASPPAQSGLQETQYFGPGTRLLVL.

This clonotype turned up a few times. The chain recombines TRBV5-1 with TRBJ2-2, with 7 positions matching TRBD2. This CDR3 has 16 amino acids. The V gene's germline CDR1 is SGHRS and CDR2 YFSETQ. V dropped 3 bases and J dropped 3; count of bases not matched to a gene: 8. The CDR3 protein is CASSSLSRGDTGELFF. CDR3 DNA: TGCGCCAGCAGCTCCCTAAGCCGGGGGGACACCGGGGAGCTGTTTTTT.

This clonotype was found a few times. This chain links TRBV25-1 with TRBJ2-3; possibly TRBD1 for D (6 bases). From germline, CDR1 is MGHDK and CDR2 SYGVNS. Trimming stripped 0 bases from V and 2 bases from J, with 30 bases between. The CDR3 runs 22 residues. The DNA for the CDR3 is TGTGCCAGCAGTGAATATAAGAGGATCCACCGGGACACGTACCTGTACACAGATACGCAGTATTTT. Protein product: CASSEYKRIHRDTYLYTDTQYF. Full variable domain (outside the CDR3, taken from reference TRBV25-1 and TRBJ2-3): EADIYQTPRYLVIGTGKKITLECSQTMGHDKMYWYQQDPGMELHLIHYSYGVNSTEKGDLSSESTVSRIRTEHFPLTLESARPSHTSQYLCASSEYKRIHRDTYLYTDTQYFGPGTRLTVL.

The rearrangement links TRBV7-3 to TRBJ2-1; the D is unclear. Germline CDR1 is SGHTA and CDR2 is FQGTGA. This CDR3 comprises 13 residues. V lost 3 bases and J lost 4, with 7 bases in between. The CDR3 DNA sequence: TGTGCCAGCAGCTTGTACACATACAATGAGCAGTTCTTC. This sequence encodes CASSLYTYNEQFF.

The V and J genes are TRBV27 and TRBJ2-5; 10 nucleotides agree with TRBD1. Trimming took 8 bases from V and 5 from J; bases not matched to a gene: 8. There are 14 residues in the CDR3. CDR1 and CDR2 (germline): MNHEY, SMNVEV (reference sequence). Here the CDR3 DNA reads TGTGCCAGCCGCCGGACAGGGGGAGTGGAGACCCAGTACTTC. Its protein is CASRRTGGVETQYF.

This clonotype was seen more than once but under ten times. The CDR3 spells CASRPLGGDYEQYF. The CDR3 region has the DNA TGTGCCAGCAGACCCTTGGGGGGCGACTACGAGCAGTACTTC. The rearrangement joins TRBV27 to TRBJ2-7, with D tentatively TRBD1 or TRBD2 (6 bases each). CDR1 MNHEY and CDR2 SMNVEV come from the germline V gene (reference sequence). The CDR3 spans 14 residues. V lost 6 bases, J lost 3 bases, and 15 bases lay in between.

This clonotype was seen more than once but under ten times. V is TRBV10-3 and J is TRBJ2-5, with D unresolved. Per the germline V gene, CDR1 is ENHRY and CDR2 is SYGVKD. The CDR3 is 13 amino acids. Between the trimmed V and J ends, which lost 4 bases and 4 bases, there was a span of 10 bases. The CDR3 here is CAISGVMAETQYF. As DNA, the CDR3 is TGTGCCATCAGTGGCGTTATGGCAGAGACCCAGTACTTC.